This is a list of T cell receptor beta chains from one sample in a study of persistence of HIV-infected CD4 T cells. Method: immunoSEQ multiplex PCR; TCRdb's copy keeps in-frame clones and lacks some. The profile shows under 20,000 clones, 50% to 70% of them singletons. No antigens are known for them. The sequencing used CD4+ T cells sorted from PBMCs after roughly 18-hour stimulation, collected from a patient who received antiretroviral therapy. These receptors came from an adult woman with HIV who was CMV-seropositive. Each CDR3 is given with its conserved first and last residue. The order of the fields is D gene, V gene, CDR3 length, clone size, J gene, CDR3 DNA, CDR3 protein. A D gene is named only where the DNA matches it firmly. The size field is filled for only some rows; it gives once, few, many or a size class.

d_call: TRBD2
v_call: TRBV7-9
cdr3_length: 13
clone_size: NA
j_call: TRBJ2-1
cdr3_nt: TGTGCCAGCAGCTTGGGTAGCGGGAATGAGCAGTTCTTC
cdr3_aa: CASSLGSGNEQFF

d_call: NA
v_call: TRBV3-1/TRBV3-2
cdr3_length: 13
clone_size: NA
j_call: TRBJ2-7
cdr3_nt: TGTGCCAGCAGTTTAGGGCCCAGGGTCGAGCAGTACTTC
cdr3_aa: CASSLGPRVEQYF

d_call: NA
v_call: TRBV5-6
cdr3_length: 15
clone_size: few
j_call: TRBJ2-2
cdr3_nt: TGTGCCAGCAGCCCACTAGACAGGGAGGCCGGGGAGCTGTTTTTT
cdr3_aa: CASSPLDREAGELFF

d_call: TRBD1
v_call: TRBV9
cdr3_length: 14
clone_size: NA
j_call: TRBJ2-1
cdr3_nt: TGTGCCAGCAGGGGACAGGGCTCCTACAATGAGCAGTTCTTC
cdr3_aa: CASRGQGSYNEQFF

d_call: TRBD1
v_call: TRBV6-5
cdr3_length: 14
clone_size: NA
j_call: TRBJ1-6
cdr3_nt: TGTGCCAGCAGCGACAGGGGAAAGGATTCACCCCTCCACTTT
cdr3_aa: CASSDRGKDSPLHF

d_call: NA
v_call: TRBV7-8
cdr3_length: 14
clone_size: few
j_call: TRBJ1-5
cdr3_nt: TGTGCCAGCAGCCAGGACAGCAGCAATCAGCCCCAGCATTTT
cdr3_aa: CASSQDSSNQPQHF

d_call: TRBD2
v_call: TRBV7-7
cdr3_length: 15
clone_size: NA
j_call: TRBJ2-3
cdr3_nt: TGTGCTAGCAGCTTAGGTAGCGGGGGCACCGATACGCAGTATTTT
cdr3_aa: CASSLGSGGTDTQYF

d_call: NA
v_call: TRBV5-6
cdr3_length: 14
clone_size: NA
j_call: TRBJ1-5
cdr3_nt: TGTGCCAGCAGCTTGGTAGGGCAAGGTCAGCCCCAGCATTTT
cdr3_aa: CASSLVGQGQPQHF

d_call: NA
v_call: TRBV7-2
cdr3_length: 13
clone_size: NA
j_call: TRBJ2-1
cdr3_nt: TGTGCCAGCAGCGCAAACAGGAACAATGAGCAGTTCTTC
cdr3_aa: CASSANRNNEQFF

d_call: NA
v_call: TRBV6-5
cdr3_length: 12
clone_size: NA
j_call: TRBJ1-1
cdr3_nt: TGTGCCAGCAGTACCCGGAACACTGAAGCTTTCTTT
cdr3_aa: CASSTRNTEAFF

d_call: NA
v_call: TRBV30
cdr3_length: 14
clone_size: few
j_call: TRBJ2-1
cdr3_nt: TGTGCCTGGGGAGACCCGAGCTCCTACAATGAGCAGTTCTTC
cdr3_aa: CAWGDPSSYNEQFF

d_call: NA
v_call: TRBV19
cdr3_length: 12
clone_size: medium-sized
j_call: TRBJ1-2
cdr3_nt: TGTGCCAGTAGTACCAGGGAAGTTGGCTACACCTTC
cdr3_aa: CASSTREVGYTF

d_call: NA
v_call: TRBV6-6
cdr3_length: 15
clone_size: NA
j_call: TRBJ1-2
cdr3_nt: TGTGCCAGCAGTCCCATGAGACAGGCAGTCTATGGCTACACCTTC
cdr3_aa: CASSPMRQAVYGYTF